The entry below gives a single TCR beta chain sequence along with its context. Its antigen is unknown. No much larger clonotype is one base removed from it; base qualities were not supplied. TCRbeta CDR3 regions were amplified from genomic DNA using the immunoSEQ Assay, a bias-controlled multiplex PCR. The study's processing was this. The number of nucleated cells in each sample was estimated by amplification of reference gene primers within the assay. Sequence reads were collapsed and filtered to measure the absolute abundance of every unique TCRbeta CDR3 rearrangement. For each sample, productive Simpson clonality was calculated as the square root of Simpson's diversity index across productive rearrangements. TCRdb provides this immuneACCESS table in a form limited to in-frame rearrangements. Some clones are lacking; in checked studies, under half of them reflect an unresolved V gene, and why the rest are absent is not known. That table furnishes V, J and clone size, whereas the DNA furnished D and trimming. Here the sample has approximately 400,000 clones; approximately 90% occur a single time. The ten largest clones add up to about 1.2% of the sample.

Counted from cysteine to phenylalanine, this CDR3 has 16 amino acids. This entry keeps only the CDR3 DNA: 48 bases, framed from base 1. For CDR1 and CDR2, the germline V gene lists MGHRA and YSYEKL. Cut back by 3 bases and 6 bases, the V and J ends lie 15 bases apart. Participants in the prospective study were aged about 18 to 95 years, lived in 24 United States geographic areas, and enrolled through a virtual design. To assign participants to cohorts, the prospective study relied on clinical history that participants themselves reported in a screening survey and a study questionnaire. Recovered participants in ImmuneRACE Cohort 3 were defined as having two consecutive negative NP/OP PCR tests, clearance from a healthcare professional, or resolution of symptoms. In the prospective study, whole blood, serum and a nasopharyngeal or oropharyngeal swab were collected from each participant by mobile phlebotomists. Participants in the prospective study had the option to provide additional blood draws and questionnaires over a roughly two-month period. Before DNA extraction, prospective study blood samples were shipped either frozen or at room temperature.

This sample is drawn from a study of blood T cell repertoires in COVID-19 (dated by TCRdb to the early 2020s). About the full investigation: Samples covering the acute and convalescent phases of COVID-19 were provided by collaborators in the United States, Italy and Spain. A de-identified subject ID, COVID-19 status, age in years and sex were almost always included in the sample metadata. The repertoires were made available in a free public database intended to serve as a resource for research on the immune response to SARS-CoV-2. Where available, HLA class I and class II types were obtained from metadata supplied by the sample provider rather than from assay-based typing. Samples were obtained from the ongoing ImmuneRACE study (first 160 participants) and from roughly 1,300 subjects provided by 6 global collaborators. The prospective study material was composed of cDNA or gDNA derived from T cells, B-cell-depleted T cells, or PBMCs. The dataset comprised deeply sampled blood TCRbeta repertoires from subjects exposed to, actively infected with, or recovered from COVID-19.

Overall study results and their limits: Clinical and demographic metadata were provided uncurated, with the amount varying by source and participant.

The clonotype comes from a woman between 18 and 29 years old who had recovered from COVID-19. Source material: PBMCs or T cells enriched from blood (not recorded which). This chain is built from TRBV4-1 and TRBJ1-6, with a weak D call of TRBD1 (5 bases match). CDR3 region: CASSQSAGQPNSPLHF. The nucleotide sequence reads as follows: TGCGCCAGCAGCCAGAGCGCGGGGCAGCCTAATTCACCCCTCCACTTT.